The 27 T cell receptor beta chains below all came from one sample that was sequenced in a study of T cells after yellow fever vaccination. Via MiXCR, TCRdb re-called the 5' RACE reads, giving one row per CDR3 protein. The table records 200,000 to 300,000 distinct CDR3 sequences, approximately 13% of them present only once. Here the sequenced sample was CD4+ T cells sorted from PBMCs, taken 45 days after the yellow fever booster vaccination. These receptors were collected from a man aged 30-40 years who received the YFV17D yellow fever vaccine.

The chain joins TRBV11-2 to TRBJ2-1, with TRBD2 matching over 9 bases. The CDR3 has 16 amino acids. The J segment lost 0 bases and the V segment lost 6 bases, leaving 6 bases of the junction unmatched. Germline V gene data show CDR1 as SGHAT and CDR2 as FQNNGV. In DNA, the CDR3 is TGTGCCAGCAGTGTAGATAGCGGGAGCTCCTACAATGAGCAGTTCTTC. It codes for CASSVDSGSSYNEQFF.

V gene TRBV5-4 combines with J gene TRBJ2-5; D gene ambiguous. CDR1 is SGHNT, CDR2 YYREEE, per germline (reference sequence). Between the trimmed V and J ends, which lost 4 bases and 9 bases, there was a span of 16 bases. The CDR3 loop spans 13 amino acids. CDR3 DNA sequence: TGTGCCAGCAGCGCATCACAACTCCCCTCCCAGTACTTC. Its translation: CASSASQLPSQYF.

This clonotype was picked up a small number of times. The rearrangement uses TRBV6-5 and TRBJ2-5; D not resolved. Trimming removed 0 bases at V and 0 bases at J, with 5 bases between. The CDR3 consists of 14 residues. The germline V gene encodes CDR1 MNHEY and CDR2 SVGAGI. In nucleotides, the CDR3 is TGTGCCAGCAGTTACTCATCGTACCAAGAGACCCAGTACTTC. Its protein is CASSYSSYQETQYF.

The chain couples TRBV20-1 to TRBJ2-1; D possibly matches TRBD1 or TRBD2 (7 bases each). CDR1 and CDR2 from the germline V gene are DFQATT and SNEGSKA (reference sequence). V was pared by 6 bases and J by 9 bases, with 24 bases between. The CDR3 spans 15 residues. The CDR3 loop is CSAVSMGRGRSEQFF. CDR3 DNA: TGCAGTGCAGTGTCAATGGGGAGGGGGCGGAGTGAGCAGTTCTTC.

The chain has TRBV7-2 and TRBJ2-7, with D tentatively TRBD2 (7 bases). There are 14 residues in the CDR3. The V end lost 3 bases, the J end lost 6 bases, and 15 bases lay between the germline ends. Per germline, CDR1 SGHTA and CDR2 FQGNSA. The CDR3 DNA sequence: TGTGCCAGCAGCTTTGGCGCGGGGGCGGGCGAGCAGTACTTC. It yields the protein CASSFGAGAGEQYF.

There are a few counts of this clonotype. At one end the junction does not follow the germline gene, possibly because of a read error. This chain uses TRBV7-2 with TRBJ2-1; tentatively, D is TRBD1 (6 bases). Germline loops: CDR1 SGHTA, CDR2 FQGNSA. The CDR3 length is 13 residues. For the CDR3, the DNA is TGTGCCAGCAGCTTAGAGGGGGTGGCGAGACCCGACTTC. Its protein is CASSLEGVARPDF.

This chain connects TRBV19 to TRBJ1-5; weak D call: TRBD1 (5 bases). The ends were cut back, 10 bases at V and 7 bases at J, with 17 bases in the middle. Germline CDR1 is LNHDA and CDR2 is SQIVND (reference sequence). This CDR3 contains 13 residues. Here the CDR3 DNA reads TGTGCCATATCCCAGGGAGAAGAACAGCCCCAGCATTTT. It specifies CAISQGEEQPQHF. The whole variable domain, remainder taken from reference TRBV19 and TRBJ1-5, is DGGITQSPKYLFRKEGQNVTLSCEQNLNHDAMYWYRQDPGQGLRLIYYSQIVNDFQKGDIAEGYSVSREKKESFPLTVTSAQKNPTAFYLCAISQGEEQPQHFGDGTRLSIL.

The CDR3 loop is CASSLRQGEGETQYF. The CDR3 DNA reads as TGTGCCAGCAGTTTACGACAGGGGGAGGGGGAGACCCAGTACTTC. The chain employs TRBV12-3 or TRBV12-4 and TRBJ2-5; 9 positions match TRBD1. The trim removed 2 bases at V and 5 bases at J, leaving 6 bases unmatched. CDR3 length: 15 amino acids.

The chain joins TRBV20-1 to TRBJ1-2; a weak D match, TRBD1 (5 bases). The CDR3 consists of 14 residues. The germline CDR1 and CDR2 sequences are DFQATT and SNEGSKA (reference sequence). The V end was cut by 5 bases, the J end by 7 bases, with 20 bases between. The CDR3 sequence: CSAPPIGVKSGYTF. DNA for the CDR3: TGCAGTGCTCCCCCAATAGGGGTAAAATCTGGCTACACCTTC.

The J gene is TRBJ1-2, the V gene TRBV7-2; no clear D gene. With 1 base removed from V and 8 bases from J, the gap between germline ends came to 5 bases. The CDR3 has 11 amino acids. Germline loops: CDR1 SGHTA, CDR2 FQGNSA. The CDR3 nucleotides are TGTGCCAGCAGCTTAGGTCGGGGCTACACCTTC. It translates to CASSLGRGYTF.

This clonotype was detected a few times. The chain links TRBV2 to TRBJ1-2, with 8 bases that match TRBD1. The length of the CDR3 is 11 residues. Germline V gene data show CDR1 as SNHLY and CDR2 as FYNNEI. J was trimmed by 7 bases and V by 9 bases; bases with no gene match: 4. DNA of the CDR3: TGTGCCAGACAGGGGGAGGGTGGCTACACCTTC. It yields the protein CARQGEGGYTF. Supplemented by reference TRBV2 and TRBJ1-2, the full variable domain reads EPEVTQTPSHQVTQMGQEVILRCVPISNHLYFYWYRQILGQKVEFLVSFYNNEISEKSEIFDDQFSVERPDGSNFTLKIRSTKLEDSAMYFCARQGEGGYTFGSGTRLTVV.

This clonotype was counted a few times. The genes are TRBV20-1 and TRBJ2-7; D is perhaps TRBD1 or TRBD2 (6 bases each). The V end lost 6 bases, the J end lost 6 bases, and 18 bases lay between the germline ends. Germline V gene lookup returns CDR1 DFQATT and CDR2 SNEGSKA (reference sequence). This CDR3 contains 13 residues. CDR3 in DNA: TGCAGTGCCACGGAGGGGGGACCGGCCGAGCAGTACTTC. This encodes CSATEGGPAEQYF.

This clonotype was detected only a few times. The chain links TRBV7-2 to TRBJ2-5; D not certain. The CDR3 spans 15 residues. Trimming took 7 bases from V and 0 from J, leaving 15 bases between them. CDR1 is SGHTA and CDR2 is FQGNSA in the germline V gene. CDR3 sequence: CASTHGPGHQETQYF. For the CDR3, the DNA is TGTGCCAGCACCCATGGTCCGGGTCACCAAGAGACCCAGTACTTC.

The chain is built from TRBV7-2 and TRBJ2-3; no firm D call. Deletions cut 5 bases from V and 3 bases from J, with 12 bases between. Germline loops: CDR1 SGHTA, CDR2 FQGNSA. There are 14 residues in the CDR3. CDR3 coding DNA: TGTGCCAGCAGCATTAACATGGTTACAGATACGCAGTATTTT. It translates to CASSINMVTDTQYF.

The J gene is TRBJ2-1, the V gene TRBV23-1; 8 bases fit TRBD1. TRBV23-1 is given ORF status, its function remaining uncertain. This CDR3 contains 12 residues. The junction had 3 bases not matched to a gene; V was cut back by 0 bases and J by 14 bases. In DNA form, the CDR3 reads TGCGCCAGCAGTCAATCTCCGGACAGGGAGTTCTTC. It specifies CASSQSPDREFF.

The chain links TRBV7-2 to TRBJ2-5; 9 nucleotides line up with TRBD1. This CDR3 is built from 15 residues. V lost 5 bases and J lost 2; bases outside the gene matches: 6. CDR1 and CDR2 (germline): SGHTA, FQGNSA. CDR3 DNA: TGTGCCAGCAGCCTCGCGGGACAGGGACAAGAGACCCAGTACTTC. This codes for CASSLAGQGQETQYF.

The gene calls are TRBV7-8 and TRBJ2-7; tentatively, D is TRBD1 or TRBD2 (5 bases each). The CDR3 runs 14 residues. CDR1 is SGHVS and CDR2 is FQNEAQ in the germline V gene. Trimming removed 3 bases from V and 6 bases from J, with 15 bases in between. The CDR3 DNA sequence: TGTGCCAGCAGCTTTGGGACGACGGGACGCGAGCAGTACTTC. Its protein is CASSFGTTGREQYF.

The chain couples TRBV20-1 to TRBJ1-4; D is uncertain. The CDR3 covers 14 residues. V was trimmed by 0 bases and J by 0 bases, leaving 5 bases between them. Germline V CDR1 and CDR2: DFQATT, SNEGSKA (reference sequence). The CDR3: CSARDLATNEKLFF. The CDR3 DNA sequence: TGCAGTGCTAGAGATCTAGCAACTAATGAAAAACTGTTTTTT.

The chain is built from TRBV14 and TRBJ2-2; the match to TRBD2 covers 7 bases. CDR3 length: 17 amino acids. Looked up from germline, CDR1 is SGHDN and CDR2 is FVKESK. Unmatched junction bases numbered 14, after V lost 4 bases and J lost 6 bases. The CDR3 sequence is CASSRHGGSSSPGELFF. The CDR3 DNA reads TGTGCCAGCAGCCGTCATGGCGGGAGTAGTTCCCCCGGGGAGCTGTTTTTT.

The chain has TRBV12-3 or TRBV12-4 and TRBJ2-1; D may match TRBD1 or TRBD2 (5 bases each). The CDR3 runs 15 residues. V gave up 4 bases and J gave up 12 bases, with 22 bases separating them. CDR3 DNA sequence: TGTGCCAGCAGTTCCTGGGGGACCCTAAAAGGAGGGCAGTTCTTC. As protein: CASSSWGTLKGGQFF.

This clonotype has more than one count but fewer than ten. The CDR3 spells CASSVGQGYGGELFF. DNA of the CDR3: TGCGCCAGCAGCGTGGGACAGGGCTATGGCGGGGAGCTGTTTTTT. The chain uses TRBV5-1 and TRBJ2-2; TRBD1 matches 9 bases. This CDR3 is 15 amino acids long. With 4 bases clipped from V and 7 bases from J, the junction kept 8 bases outside the gene matches. Germline assignment: CDR1 SGHRS and CDR2 YFSETQ.

The chain uses TRBV5-1 and TRBJ2-5; 8 bases are shared with TRBD1. V gave up 4 bases and J gave up 5 bases; unmatched junction bases: 10. The CDR3 length is 15 residues. Per germline, CDR1 SGHRS and CDR2 YFSETQ. In DNA form, the CDR3 reads TGCGCCAGCAGCATCACCGGCAGGGGGCCGGAGACCCAGTACTTC. This codes for CASSITGRGPETQYF.

This clonotype has only a few counts. J is TRBJ1-4 and V is TRBV5-1; no clear D. The CDR3 contains 13 residues. The germline V gene encodes CDR1 SGHRS and CDR2 YFSETQ. The V and J ends lost 4 bases and 7 bases respectively, with 11 bases between them. The CDR3 region is CASSQPGAEKLFF. CDR3 nucleotides: TGCGCCAGCAGCCAACCGGGAGCTGAAAAACTGTTTTTT.

V is TRBV30 and J is TRBJ1-3; D remains ambiguous. Trimming shortened V by 1 base and J by 3 bases, and 1 base separated the two germline ends. Germline CDR1 and CDR2: GTSNPN and SVGIG (reference sequence). There are 11 residues in the CDR3. CDR3 in amino acids: CAWSDGNTIYF. CDR3 nucleotides: TGTGCCTGGAGTGATGGAAACACCATATATTTT.

This clonotype showed up just a few times. This chain joins TRBV11-2 and TRBJ2-1, with D perhaps being TRBD1 or TRBD2 (6 bases each). Germline V gene lookup returns CDR1 SGHAT and CDR2 FQNNGV. The CDR3 has 12 amino acids. Trimming took off 10 bases at V and 4 bases at J, with 11 bases between the two ends. In DNA, the CDR3 is TGTGCCACAGGGGAGGTGTACAATGAGCAGTTCTTC. It is translated as CATGEVYNEQFF.

The chain recombines TRBV5-1 with TRBJ2-7; no clear D gene. There are 12 residues in the CDR3. CDR1 and CDR2 from the germline V gene are SGHRS and YFSETQ. The V end lost 0 bases, the J end lost 9 bases, and 10 bases lay between the germline ends. CDR3 region: CASSLEPPTQYF. As DNA, the CDR3 is TGCGCCAGCAGCTTGGAACCTCCGACGCAGTACTTC.

The rearrangement links TRBV6-1 to TRBJ2-3; TRBD1 might be the D (6 bases). Germline CDR1 MNHNS, CDR2 SASEGT. CDR3 length: 13 amino acids. V lost 1 base and J 6 bases, leaving 8 bases between the germline ends. The CDR3 reads CASSEDRGDTQYF. Here the CDR3 DNA reads TGTGCCAGCAGTGAAGATAGGGGGGATACGCAGTATTTT.